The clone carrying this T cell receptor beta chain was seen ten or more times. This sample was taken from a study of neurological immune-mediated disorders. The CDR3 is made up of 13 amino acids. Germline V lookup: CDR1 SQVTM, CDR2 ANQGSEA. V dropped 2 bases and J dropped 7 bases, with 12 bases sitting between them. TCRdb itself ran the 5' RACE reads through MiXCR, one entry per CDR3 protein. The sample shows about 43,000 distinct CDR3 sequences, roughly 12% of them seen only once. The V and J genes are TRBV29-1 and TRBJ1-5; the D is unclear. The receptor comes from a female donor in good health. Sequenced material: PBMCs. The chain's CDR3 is CSVENRAGQPQHF. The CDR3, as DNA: TGCAGCGTTGAAAATAGGGCCGGCCAGCCCCAGCATTTT.